A selection of T cell receptor beta chains follows, all from one sample in a study of blood T cell repertoires in COVID-19. Generated by immunoSEQ multiplex PCR, the TCRdb table keeps only in-frame clones and is missing some. The profile shows around 260,000 clones, around nine tenths of them singletons. The sequenced sample consisted of peripheral blood. These receptors all come from a woman aged 40 to 50 who had recovered from COVID-19. CDR3s include the opening cysteine and the closing phenylalanine or tryptophan. Each record gives: clone size, J gene, D gene, V gene, CDR3 protein, CDR3 DNA. D genes are given only for firm matches. Size values are once, few and many counts, or a class for expanded clones, and some rows have none.

size: .
J: TRBJ2-2
D: TRBD2
V: TRBV4-1
CDR3: CASSQEGLADANTGELFF
DNA: TGCGCCAGCAGCCAAGAGGGACTAGCAGACGCGAACACCGGGGAGCTGTTTTTT

size: .
J: TRBJ1-1
D: TRBD1
V: TRBV12-5
CDR3: CASGLVIGGNSDTEAFF
DNA: TGTGCTAGTGGTTTGGTCATAGGGGGCAATTCGGACACTGAAGCTTTCTTT

size: .
J: TRBJ1-4
D: TRBD1
V: TRBV7-9
CDR3: CASSLGAGGTANEKLFF
DNA: TGTGCCAGCAGCTTAGGGGCAGGGGGCACAGCTAATGAAAAACTGTTTTTT

size: many
J: TRBJ1-3
D: .
V: TRBV5-1
CDR3: CASSDTGLGNTIYF
DNA: TGCGCCAGCAGCGATACAGGGTTGGGAAACACCATATATTTT

size: .
J: TRBJ2-1
D: TRBD2
V: TRBV18
CDR3: CASSPRLAGGSNEQFF
DNA: TGTGCCAGCTCACCACGACTAGCGGGAGGGAGCAATGAGCAGTTCTTC

size: .
J: TRBJ2-7
D: TRBD2
V: TRBV9
CDR3: CASSPSSGAPYEQYF
DNA: TGTGCCAGCAGCCCAAGCAGCGGGGCCCCCTACGAGCAGTACTTC

size: .
J: TRBJ2-2
D: TRBD2
V: TRBV19
CDR3: CASSGTSGTGELFF
DNA: TGTGCCAGTAGCGGGACTAGCGGCACCGGGGAGCTGTTTTTT

size: .
J: TRBJ2-5
D: .
V: TRBV3-1/TRBV3-2
CDR3: CASSRGLAVLETQYF
DNA: TGTGCCAGCAGCCGGGGGTTAGCGGTCCTGGAGACCCAGTACTTC

size: .
J: TRBJ2-7
D: TRBD1
V: TRBV7-2
CDR3: CASSFFRDRGEQYF
DNA: TGTGCCAGCAGCTTTTTCCGGGACAGGGGCGAGCAGTACTTC

size: .
J: TRBJ1-6
D: .
V: TRBV6-4
CDR3: CASRPYGGSNSPLHF
DNA: TGTGCCAGCAGGCCATATGGGGGCTCGAATTCACCCCTCCACTTT

size: .
J: TRBJ2-5
D: .
V: TRBV11-2
CDR3: CASSLARGTRQETQYF
DNA: TGTGCCAGCAGCTTGGCGAGAGGGACTCGGCAAGAGACCCAGTACTTC

size: .
J: TRBJ2-3
D: .
V: TRBV7-3
CDR3: CASSLVSGGSTDTQYF
DNA: TGTGCCAGCAGCTTAGTTTCCGGAGGGTCCACAGATACGCAGTATTTT

size: .
J: TRBJ2-1
D: TRBD2
V: TRBV7-9
CDR3: CASSLAWTSGTYNEQFF
DNA: TGTGCCAGCAGCTTAGCCTGGACTAGCGGGACCTACAATGAGCAGTTCTTC

size: .
J: TRBJ2-2
D: .
V: TRBV18
CDR3: CASSSELDRELFF
DNA: TGTGCCAGCTCGTCCGAACTAGACCGGGAGCTGTTTTTT

size: few
J: TRBJ1-3
D: TRBD1
V: TRBV30
CDR3: CAWSKSGGTGNTIYF
DNA: TGTGCCTGGAGTAAATCAGGGGGCACGGGAAACACCATATATTTT

size: few
J: TRBJ2-7
D: .
V: TRBV28
CDR3: CASSSLQGGQDYEQYF
DNA: TGTGCCAGCAGTTCGTTACAGGGGGGGCAGGACTACGAGCAGTACTTC

size: .
J: TRBJ2-1
D: TRBD2
V: TRBV4-2
CDR3: CASSQGAGEGNEQFF
DNA: TGTGCCAGCAGCCAAGGAGCGGGAGAGGGGAATGAGCAGTTCTTC

size: .
J: TRBJ1-1
D: .
V: TRBV19
CDR3: CASSIDGATEAFF
DNA: TGTGCCAGTAGTATAGATGGGGCAACTGAAGCTTTCTTT

size: .
J: TRBJ2-1
D: TRBD2
V: TRBV7-3
CDR3: CASSLQQPGLADNEQFF
DNA: TGTGCCAGCAGCCTCCAACAACCGGGACTAGCGGACAATGAGCAGTTCTTC

size: once
J: TRBJ2-7
D: TRBD2
V: TRBV15
CDR3: CATSRDPREASGRAYEQYF
DNA: TGTGCCACCAGCAGAGATCCCCGGGAGGCTAGCGGGAGAGCCTACGAGCAGTACTTC

size: .
J: TRBJ2-7
D: .
V: TRBV5-5
CDR3: CASSLSTAYEQYF
DNA: TGTGCCAGCAGCTTATCTACAGCCTACGAGCAGTACTTC

size: .
J: TRBJ2-1
D: TRBD2
V: TRBV27
CDR3: CASRTSGRANEQFF
DNA: TGTGCCAGCAGGACTAGCGGGAGGGCCAATGAGCAGTTCTTC

size: .
J: TRBJ2-3
D: .
V: TRBV7-9
CDR3: CASSQRLNTDTQYF
DNA: TGTGCCAGCAGCCAGCGGCTCAACACAGATACGCAGTATTTT

size: .
J: TRBJ2-5
D: .
V: TRBV5-6
CDR3: CASSLGREQETQYF
DNA: TGTGCCAGCAGCCTTGGACGGGAGCAAGAGACCCAGTACTTC

size: .
J: TRBJ2-5
D: .
V: TRBV18
CDR3: CASSPPRGSQQETQYF
DNA: TGTGCCAGCTCACCACCTAGGGGGAGCCAACAGGAGACCCAGTACTTC

size: .
J: TRBJ2-2
D: TRBD1
V: TRBV24-1
CDR3: CATSDSYRGQNTGELFF
DNA: TGTGCCACCAGTGATTCCTACAGGGGACAGAACACCGGGGAGCTGTTTTTT

size: .
J: TRBJ2-2
D: .
V: TRBV6-5
CDR3: CASTPLGQSTGELFF
DNA: TGTGCCAGCACTCCCCTGGGGCAAAGCACCGGGGAGCTGTTTTTT

size: once
J: TRBJ2-2
D: .
V: TRBV5-1
CDR3: CASSLGLNTGELFF
DNA: TGCGCCAGCAGCTTGGGACTAAACACCGGGGAGCTGTTTTTT

size: .
J: TRBJ1-1
D: .
V: TRBV18
CDR3: CASSPTTHTEAFF
DNA: TGTGCCAGCTCACCTACAACCCATACTGAAGCTTTCTTT